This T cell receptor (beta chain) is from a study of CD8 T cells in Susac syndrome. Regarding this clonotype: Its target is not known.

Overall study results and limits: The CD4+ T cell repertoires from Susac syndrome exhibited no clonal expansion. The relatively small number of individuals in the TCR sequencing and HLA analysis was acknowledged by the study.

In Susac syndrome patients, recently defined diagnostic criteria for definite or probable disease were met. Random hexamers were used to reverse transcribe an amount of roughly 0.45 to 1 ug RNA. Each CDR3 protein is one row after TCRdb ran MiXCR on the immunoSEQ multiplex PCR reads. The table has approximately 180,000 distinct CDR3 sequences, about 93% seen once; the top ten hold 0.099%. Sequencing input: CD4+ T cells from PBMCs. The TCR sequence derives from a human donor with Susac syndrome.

CDR3 amino acids: CATTRPFTDTQYF. CDR3 nucleotides: TGTGCCACCACCCGCCCGTTCACAGATACGCAGTATTTT. The chain employs TRBV7-2 and TRBJ2-3, with no clear D. V shed 10 bases and J shed 2 bases, with 13 bases lying between them. The CDR3 covers 13 residues. Germline V gene lookup returns CDR1 SGHTA and CDR2 FQGNSA.